This T cell receptor beta chain was sequenced for a study of cytomegalovirus exposure and HLA in healthy donors. From germline, CDR1 is GTSNPN and CDR2 SVGIG (reference sequence). V lost 0 bases and J lost 5, with 19 bases in between. CDR3 length: 16 amino acids. The PCR ran on 60 Vbeta and 13 Jbeta primers. TCRdb keeps only in-frame clones here, not all; method: immunoSEQ multiplex PCR. The sample lists more than 80,000 clones; more than 65% were seen once. Regarding the study as a whole: It emerged from a later analysis that several of the most significant clusters appeared to be linked to common viral pathogens.

On this clone itself: Antigen unknown.

Specimen: PBMCs. The chain has TRBV30 and TRBJ1-1, with D uncertain. The receptor's source is a human donor in good health. The CDR3 coding sequence is TGTGCCTGGAGTGTACGTGGAGCCGGTCGACGGACTGAAGCTTTCTTT. Translating it yields CAWSVRGAGRRTEAFF.